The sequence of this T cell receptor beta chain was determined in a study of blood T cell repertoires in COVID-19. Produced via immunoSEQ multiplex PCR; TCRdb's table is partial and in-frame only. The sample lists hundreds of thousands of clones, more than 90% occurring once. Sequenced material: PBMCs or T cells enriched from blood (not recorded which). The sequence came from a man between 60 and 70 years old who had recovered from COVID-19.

The CDR3 region is CAWRLPQGNYGYTF. CDR3 bases: TGTGCCTGGAGACTCCCCCAGGGGAACTATGGCTACACCTTC. The V and J genes are TRBV30 and TRBJ1-2; tentative D call: TRBD1 (6 bases). CDR3 length: 14 amino acids. Germline V lookup: CDR1 GTSNPN, CDR2 SVGIG (reference sequence). Trimming removed 3 bases at V and 2 bases at J, with 13 bases between.